What follows describes a single TCR beta chain. No antigen is known for it. This specimen belongs to a study of T cells in Graves' hyperthyroidism and ophthalmopathy. Study results and limitations: Ophthalmopathy was distinguished from stable hyperthyroidism by 13 V-J signatures.

Researchers took RNA transcripts and amplified the TCR beta CDR3 regions from them. A set of HTBI primers served as the primers for a first-round RT-PCR of the TCR CDR3. TCRdb itself ran the multiplex PCR reads through MiXCR, one entry per CDR3 protein. The sample comprises 500,000 to 650,000 distinct CDR3 sequences, more than 15% of which are singletons, and approximately 16% rests with the top ten. V lost 2 bases and J lost 4; bases outside the gene matches: 6. Per the germline V gene, CDR1 is LGHNA and CDR2 is YNFKEQ. This CDR3 has 17 residues. The origin of this receptor is a woman in her late teens or twenties with Graves' ophthalmopathy. Sequenced sample: blood. This sequence joins TRBV4-2 and TRBJ2-2; 11 bases fit TRBD2. This CDR3 reads CASSQLSSGGFTGELFF. CDR3 bases: TGTGCCAGCAGCCAACTCTCTAGCGGGGGGTTCACCGGGGAGCTGTTTTTT.